This T cell receptor (beta chain) was identified during a study of shared clonotypes between healthy human individuals. The study's findings and limits: Despite large depth, rarefaction showed incomplete sorted-subset sequencing. It was observed that about 5% of naive CD4 clonotypes were shared across several donors.

The data were produced by immunoSEQ multiplex PCR, yet TCRdb's version contains in-frame clones alone and is incomplete. The data contain about 2 million clones, about 95% of them singletons. As to this clone: Antigen specificity is unknown. The sample holds other DNA sequences that translate to the same CDR3.

Selected positively for CCR7 and CD45RO-negative, naive CD8 cells excluded terminally differentiated effector memory CD45RA+ cells. V was trimmed by 2 bases and J by 2 bases, leaving 4 bases between them. Germline CDR1 and CDR2: WSHSY and SAAADI. The CDR3 runs 12 residues. Source material: naive CD8+ T cells sorted from blood. This receptor was obtained from a man younger than 30 in good health. The chain recombines TRBV10-2 with TRBJ2-7; D not certain. CDR3 loop: CASSETAYEQYF. DNA for the CDR3: TGCGCCAGCAGTGAGACAGCCTACGAGCAGTACTTC.